These T cell receptor beta chains were read from a single sample in a study of shared clonotypes between healthy human individuals. Data came from immunoSEQ multiplex PCR; TCRdb stores just in-frame clones and leaves some out. Of approximately 2.3 million clones detected, approximately 93% appear once; the ten largest clones hold about 0.41%. Sample: naive CD4+ T cells from PBMCs. The receptors here all came from a man aged 18 to 30 in good health. Some clones in this sample may be carry-over from other donors' samples. The CDR3 runs from the conserved cysteine through the conserved F or W. A D gene is named only where the DNA matches it firmly. Only some rows state a clone size, as once, few, many or a class for expanded clones.

size,V,D,J,DNA,CDR3
.,TRBV20-1,.,TRBJ1-2,TGCAGTGTCCCAGGGCCTGGCTACACCTTC,CSVPGPGYTF
.,TRBV27,TRBD2,TRBJ2-1,TGTGCCAGCAGGGGACTAGGGACCAGGAATGAGCAGTTCTTC,CASRGLGTRNEQFF
.,TRBV28,.,TRBJ2-5,TGTGCCAGCAGCTCGGTCCAAGAGACCCAGTACTTC,CASSSVQETQYF
.,TRBV5-1,TRBD1,TRBJ2-7,TGCGCCAGCAGCTTAAGGGACAGAACCTACGAGCAGTACTTC,CASSLRDRTYEQYF
.,TRBV4-2,.,TRBJ2-7,TGTGCCAGCAGCCACGGGCCTCACAGGGCGGAGCAGTACTTC,CASSHGPHRAEQYF
.,TRBV19,.,TRBJ2-5,TGTGCCAGTAGTATAGTACCGACAGAGACCCAGTACTTC,CASSIVPTETQYF
once,TRBV6-1,.,TRBJ2-7,TGTGCCAGTAACGGACTAACAGACTTTTCCTACGAGCAGTACTTC,CASNGLTDFSYEQYF
.,TRBV6-8,.,TRBJ1-1,TGTGCGTCCGTTGGGAACACTGAAGCTTTCTTT,CASVGNTEAFF
.,TRBV19,.,TRBJ2-1,TGTGCCAGTAGTATGAGCGCAACCTACAATGAGCAGTTCTTC,CASSMSATYNEQFF
.,TRBV30,.,TRBJ2-1,TGTGCCTGGAGCGGGGGTCACAATGAGCAGTTCTTC,CAWSGGHNEQFF
.,TRBV27,.,TRBJ1-5,TGTGCCAGCAGTTTATCGAGGGGATATCAGCCCCAGCATTTT,CASSLSRGYQPQHF
.,TRBV5-1,TRBD1,TRBJ2-1,TGCGCCAGCACCATACAGGGGTACAATGAGCAGTTCTTC,CASTIQGYNEQFF
.,TRBV14,.,TRBJ1-2,TGTGCCAGCAGCCAAGATAGGGACGAGATATATGGCTACACCTTC,CASSQDRDEIYGYTF
.,TRBV18,.,TRBJ1-1,TGTGCCAGCTCACCACCTTCGGCGGGGGGCTCGGAAGCTTTCTTT,CASSPPSAGGSEAFF
.,TRBV6-5,.,TRBJ2-7,TGTGCCAGCACTAACGGGGGGCAGGGAGTCTACGAGCAGTACTTC,CASTNGGQGVYEQYF
.,TRBV29-1,TRBD2,TRBJ2-1,TGCAGCGTTGCAAAGATAGGGATACAGGTCCGGCCAATAGCGGGGAACAATGAGCAGTTCTTC,CSVAKIGIQVRPIAGNNEQFF
.,TRBV11-2,TRBD1,TRBJ1-1,TGTGCCAGCAGCAAATCCGGACAGGTCTATTTGGAAGCTTTCTTT,CASSKSGQVYLEAFF
.,TRBV2,.,TRBJ1-2,TGTGCCAGCAGTACGACAGGCGGGGAGGGCTACACCTTC,CASSTTGGEGYTF
.,TRBV7-3,.,TRBJ2-1,TGTGCCAGCAGCCTCGGACGGAACAATGAGCAGTTCTTC,CASSLGRNNEQFF
.,TRBV6-6,TRBD2,TRBJ2-7,TGTGCCAGCAGTTCCGCGGGAGCTGAAAACTACGAGCAGTACTTC,CASSSAGAENYEQYF
.,TRBV5-1,TRBD2,TRBJ2-3,TGCGCCAGCAGCCGTAGCGGGAGTGCAGATACGCAGTATTTT,CASSRSGSADTQYF